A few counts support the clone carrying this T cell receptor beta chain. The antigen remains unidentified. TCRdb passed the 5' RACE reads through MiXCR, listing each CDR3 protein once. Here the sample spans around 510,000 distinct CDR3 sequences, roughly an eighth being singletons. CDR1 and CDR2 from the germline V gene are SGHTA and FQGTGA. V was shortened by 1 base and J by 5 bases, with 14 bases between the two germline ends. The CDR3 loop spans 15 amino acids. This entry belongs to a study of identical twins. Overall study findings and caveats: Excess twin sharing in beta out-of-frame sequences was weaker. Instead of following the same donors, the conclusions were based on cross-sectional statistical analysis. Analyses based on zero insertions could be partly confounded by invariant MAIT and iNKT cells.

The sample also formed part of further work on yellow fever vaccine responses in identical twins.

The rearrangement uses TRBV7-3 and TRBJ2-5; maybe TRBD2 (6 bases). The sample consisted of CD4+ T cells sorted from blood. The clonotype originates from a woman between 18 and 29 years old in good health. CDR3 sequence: CASSLMGTAQETQYF. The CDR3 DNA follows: TGTGCCAGCAGCTTAATGGGGACTGCCCAGGAGACCCAGTACTTC. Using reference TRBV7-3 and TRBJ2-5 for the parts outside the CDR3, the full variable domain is GAGVSQTPSNKVTEKGKYVELRCDPISGHTALYWYRQSLGQGPEFLIYFQGTGAADDSGLPNDRFFAVRPEGSVSTLKIQRTERGDSAVYLCASSLMGTAQETQYFGPGTRLLVL.